Listed here is a single T cell receptor beta chain. Germline V gene sequence: CDR1 SGHTA, CDR2 FQGTGA. The CDR3 is 13 residues long. V was shortened by 8 bases and J by 7 bases, with 12 bases between the two germline ends. This sample's TCRbeta library carried unique molecular identifier barcodes. TCRdb re-derived calls from the PCR reads in MiXCR, one entry per CDR3 protein. The sample yields approximately 510,000 distinct CDR3 sequences, 15% to 20% seen once. The source of the sample is a study of T-cell reconstitution after alpha-beta-depleted transplantation in children. The V call is TRBV7-3, the J call TRBJ1-6; D is ambiguous. This specimen consisted of PBMCs from the stem cell graft donor, obtained from the stem cell graft. The TCR originated in a human donor who donated a stem cell graft to a child with acute lymphoblastic leukemia. CDR3 loop: CASGGGPNSPLHF. The DNA of the CDR3 is TGTGCCAGCGGCGGAGGACCGAATTCACCCCTCCACTTT.